This record concerns one TCR beta chain sequence. Antigen: not known. The entry originates in a study of CD8 T cells in Susac syndrome. Study results and caveats: The study's TCR sequencing and HLA analysis covered a relatively small number of individuals, and the study acknowledged this.

Sequencing of TCR beta was performed on blood CD8+ and CD4+ T cells. The authors reverse transcribed roughly 0.5 to 1 ug RNA with random hexamers. Amplification of TCR beta CDR3 was carried out by immunoSEQ multiplex PCR, which covered 54 Vbeta and 13 Jbeta segments. TCRdb re-called the immunoSEQ multiplex PCR reads with MiXCR, one entry per CDR3 protein. The data show approximately 120,000 distinct CDR3 sequences, more than 90% seen once. This clonotype originated in a human donor in good health. The source material was CD4+ T cells from PBMCs.

The CDR3 reads CSASLNRGNLRSNTEAFF. The CDR3 nucleotides read TGCAGTGCCTCTTTAAACAGGGGCAACCTTAGGAGTAACACTGAAGCTTTCTTT. The chain employs TRBV20-1 and TRBJ1-1; 7 bases map to TRBD1. V was clipped by 6 bases and J by 2 bases; unmatched bases: 21. CDR1 is DFQATT and CDR2 is SNEGSKA in the germline V gene (reference sequence). The CDR3 sequence is 18 residues long.